These T cell receptor beta chains were read from a single sample in a study of human T cells and chemical hapten exposure. TCRdb fed the RACE reads into MiXCR, producing one record per CDR3 protein. Here the sample spans 380,000 or so distinct CDR3 sequences, more than 4.5% being singletons. The sequencing here drew on whole blood, taken in connection with sensitization to the hapten diphenylcyclopropenone (DPC). These receptors came from a woman in her 50s with alopecia areata. Some clones in this sample may be carry-over from other donors' samples. Each CDR3 is given with its conserved first and last residue. D genes are given only for firm matches. Expanded clones are given a class, and other clones once, few, many or no size at all.

size,V,J,D,CDR3,DNA
many,TRBV12-3/TRBV12-4,TRBJ1-2,.,CASSLDRHGYTF,TGTGCCAGCAGTTTAGACAGGCATGGCTACACCTTC
few,TRBV7-9,TRBJ2-7,.,CASSLGSLEQYF,TGTGCCAGCAGCTTAGGAAGTCTCGAGCAGTACTTC
.,TRBV27,TRBJ1-6,TRBD1,CASSSRQGGNSPLHF,TGTGCCAGCAGTTCGAGACAGGGGGGGAATTCACCCCTCCACTTT
.,TRBV5-6,TRBJ1-1,.,CASSEGTEVSYTEAFF,TGTGCCAGCTCCGAGGGGACTGAAGTATCGTACACTGAAGCTTTCTTT
many,TRBV12-5,TRBJ1-4,.,CASGRGRATNEKLFF,TGTGCTAGTGGCCGGGGGAGGGCGACTAATGAAAAACTGTTTTTT
.,TRBV29-1,TRBJ1-2,.,CSVEGARARLDYGYTF,TGCAGCGTTGAAGGGGCGCGTGCCCGTCTCGACTATGGCTACACCTTC
many,TRBV20-1,TRBJ1-1,.,CSAIDSLNTEAFF,TGCAGTGCGATCGACAGCTTGAACACTGAAGCTTTCTTT
few,TRBV6-5,TRBJ1-1,TRBD1,CASSSLGGTANTEAFF,TGTGCCAGCAGTTCCTTGGGCGGGACAGCCAACACTGAAGCTTTCTTT
few,TRBV7-9,TRBJ2-3,.,CASSLAMAGFSTDTQYF,TGTGCCAGCAGCTTAGCAATGGCGGGGTTCAGCACAGATACGCAGTATTTT
.,TRBV6-5,TRBJ1-2,TRBD1,CASSPDGQGTYGYTF,TGTGCCAGCAGCCCGGATGGACAGGGGACATATGGCTACACCTTC
many,TRBV7-2,TRBJ2-4,.,CASSLETGNKNIQYF,TGTGCCAGCAGCTTAGAGACCGGGAACAAAAACATTCAGTACTTC
few,TRBV12-3/TRBV12-4,TRBJ2-1,.,CASSLDGPPYNEQFF,TGTGCCAGCAGTTTGGACGGTCCCCCCTACAATGAGCAGTTCTTC
.,TRBV7-2,TRBJ1-6,.,CASSLEWVDNSPLHF,TGTGCCAGCAGCTTAGAATGGGTGGACAATTCACCCCTCCACTTT
.,TRBV20-1,TRBJ2-1,.,CSARRRRSSYNEQFF,TGCAGTGCTAGAAGACGGAGGAGCTCCTACAATGAGCAGTTCTTC
many,TRBV2,TRBJ1-2,.,CASSEAGGVYGYTF,TGTGCCAGCAGTGAAGCCGGGGGCGTCTATGGCTACACCTTC
.,TRBV25-1,TRBJ2-3,.,CASSGGGVSTDTQYF,TGTGCCAGCAGCGGAGGAGGAGTGAGCACAGATACGCAGTATTTT
.,TRBV13,TRBJ2-7,.,CASSPGRSEQYF,TGTGCCAGCAGCCCAGGTAGGAGCGAGCAGTACTTC
many,TRBV15,TRBJ2-6,TRBD2,CATSREGITSGRSGANVLTF,TGTGCCACCAGCAGAGAAGGAATAACTAGCGGGAGATCTGGGGCCAACGTCCTGACTTTC
.,TRBV10-3,TRBJ2-7,.,CAISAANYEQYF,TGTGCCATCAGTGCTGCCAACTACGAGCAGTACTTC
many,TRBV12-5,TRBJ2-1,.,CASGKNPNEQFF,TGTGCTAGTGGTAAAAATCCGAATGAGCAGTTCTTC
few,TRBV6-5,TRBJ2-3,.,CASSRAGGYGADTQYF,TGTGCCAGCAGTCGCGCAGGGGGGTACGGAGCAGATACGCAGTATTTT
few,TRBV14,TRBJ2-4,TRBD1,CASSQGVIGTGNRLAKNIQYF,TGTGCCAGCAGCCAAGGGGTGATCGGGACAGGGAATCGCCTAGCCAAAAACATTCAGTACTTC
many,TRBV7-2,TRBJ2-4,TRBD2,CASIPSGTSGHIQYF,TGTGCCAGCATCCCCTCCGGGACTAGCGGCCACATTCAGTACTTC
few,TRBV5-1,TRBJ1-2,.,CASSQSRDISGYGYTF,TGCGCCAGCAGCCAGTCCCGGGACATTTCTGGCTATGGCTACACCTTC
once,TRBV2,TRBJ1-6,.,CASSEVAGLNSPLHF,TGTGCCAGCAGTGAAGTGGCAGGGCTTAATTCACCCCTCCACTTT
many,TRBV3-1,TRBJ2-7,.,CASSRKSGDEQYF,TGTGCCAGCAGCCGTAAGTCAGGGGACGAGCAGTACTTC
many,TRBV6-5,TRBJ1-1,.,CASSYERGGNTEAFF,TGTGCCAGCAGTTATGAGAGGGGGGGTAACACTGAAGCTTTCTTT
.,TRBV27,TRBJ2-3,.,CASSFRLLGTDTQYF,TGTGCCAGCAGTTTTCGATTGTTAGGCACAGATACGCAGTATTTT
many,TRBV12-3/TRBV12-4,TRBJ1-5,TRBD1,CASSFGQANQPQHF,TGTGCCAGCAGTTTTGGACAGGCCAATCAGCCCCAGCATTTT
many,TRBV7-6,TRBJ2-2,TRBD2,CASSLGLAGADGGELFF,TGTGCCAGCAGCTTAGGGCTAGCGGGAGCTGATGGCGGGGAGCTGTTTTTT
few,TRBV7-2,TRBJ2-7,TRBD1,CASSSPRQGVDEQYF,TGTGCCAGCAGCTCCCCTCGACAGGGGGTGGACGAGCAGTACTTC
.,TRBV18,TRBJ1-5,.,CASSPQVGAQPQHF,TGTGCCAGCTCACCGCAGGTAGGGGCTCAGCCCCAGCATTTT
few,TRBV6-5,TRBJ2-1,TRBD2,CASSYTGPGTSDEQFF,TGTGCCAGCAGTTACACGGGCCCCGGGACTAGCGACGAGCAGTTCTTC
many,TRBV15,TRBJ2-3,TRBD2,CATSRDPSGGADTQYF,TGTGCCACCAGCAGAGATCCTAGCGGGGGGGCAGATACGCAGTATTTT
many,TRBV28,TRBJ1-4,.,CASSLFIPTNEKLFF,TGTGCCAGCAGTCTTTTTATCCCAACTAATGAAAAACTGTTTTTT
many,TRBV6-5,TRBJ2-3,TRBD2,CASRQVAGSTDTQYF,TGTGCCAGCAGACAGGTAGCGGGGAGCACAGATACGCAGTATTTT
few,TRBV5-1,TRBJ1-4,TRBD1,CASTGTGMTTNEKLFF,TGCGCCAGTACCGGGACAGGGATGACAACTAATGAAAAACTGTTTTTT
few,TRBV10-3,TRBJ2-6,TRBD1,CAISQTGANSGANVLTF,TGTGCCATCAGTCAGACAGGGGCCAACTCTGGGGCCAACGTCCTGACTTTC
many,TRBV12-3/TRBV12-4,TRBJ1-5,.,CASSFGGISNQPQHF,TGTGCCAGCAGTTTCGGGGGGATTAGCAATCAGCCCCAGCATTTT
few,TRBV7-7,TRBJ2-2,TRBD2,CASSPQAGGTDGELFF,TGTGCCAGCAGCCCCCAAGCGGGGGGAACGGACGGGGAGCTGTTTTTT
few,TRBV20-1,TRBJ1-5,.,CSTQVIVAGNQPQHF,TGCAGTACCCAGGTCATAGTCGCGGGCAATCAGCCCCAGCATTTT
many,TRBV15,TRBJ2-7,.,CATSKLNYEQYF,TGTGCCACCAGCAAACTTAACTACGAGCAGTACTTC
many,TRBV28,TRBJ2-3,TRBD1,CASSARDRVADTQYF,TGTGCCAGCAGTGCTCGGGACAGGGTTGCAGATACGCAGTATTTT
many,TRBV12-5,TRBJ2-3,.,CASGIGGDTQYF,TGTGCTAGTGGCATCGGGGGCGATACGCAGTATTTT
many,TRBV5-1,TRBJ1-1,TRBD1,CASSLGQGASLAFF,TGCGCCAGCAGCCTGGGACAGGGGGCGTCATTAGCTTTCTTT
many,TRBV6-2/TRBV6-3,TRBJ2-7,TRBD2,CASKPRLAGVSAYEQYF,TGTGCCAGCAAACCACGACTAGCGGGAGTTAGTGCCTACGAGCAGTACTTC
few,TRBV5-5,TRBJ2-3,.,CASGEQGTDTQYF,TGTGCCAGCGGGGAGCAGGGCACAGATACGCAGTATTTT
many,TRBV20-1,TRBJ2-7,TRBD2,CSARSGGRAFYEQYF,TGCAGTGCTAGATCTGGCGGGAGGGCCTTCTACGAGCAGTACTTC
many,TRBV20-1,TRBJ2-7,.,CSARTGKVYEQYF,TGCAGTGCTCGAACAGGGAAAGTCTACGAGCAGTACTTC
many,TRBV11-2,TRBJ2-3,.,CASSLEPGNTQYF,TGTGCCAGCAGCTTAGAACCAGGGAATACGCAGTATTTT
many,TRBV4-2,TRBJ1-1,.,CASSQEDRPNTEAFF,TGTGCCAGCAGCCAAGAGGACAGACCGAACACTGAAGCTTTCTTT
few,TRBV7-2,TRBJ2-2,.,CASSLDPSKTATGELFF,TGTGCCAGCAGCTTAGACCCCTCGAAAACAGCCACCGGGGAGCTGTTTTTT
.,TRBV9,TRBJ2-1,TRBD2,CASSVDLGLAGVNEQFF,TGTGCCAGCAGCGTCGATCTGGGACTAGCGGGGGTCAATGAGCAGTTCTTC